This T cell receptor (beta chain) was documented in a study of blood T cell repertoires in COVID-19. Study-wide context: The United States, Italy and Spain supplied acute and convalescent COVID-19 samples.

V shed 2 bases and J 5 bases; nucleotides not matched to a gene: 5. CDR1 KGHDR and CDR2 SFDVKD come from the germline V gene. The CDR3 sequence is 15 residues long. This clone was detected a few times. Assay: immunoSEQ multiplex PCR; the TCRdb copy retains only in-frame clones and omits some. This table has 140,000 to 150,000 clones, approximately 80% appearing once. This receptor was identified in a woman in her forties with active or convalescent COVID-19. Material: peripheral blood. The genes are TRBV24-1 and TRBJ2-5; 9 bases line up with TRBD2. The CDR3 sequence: CATSDYAGGPETQYF. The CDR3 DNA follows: TGTGCCACCAGTGATTATGCGGGAGGGCCGGAGACCCAGTACTTC.